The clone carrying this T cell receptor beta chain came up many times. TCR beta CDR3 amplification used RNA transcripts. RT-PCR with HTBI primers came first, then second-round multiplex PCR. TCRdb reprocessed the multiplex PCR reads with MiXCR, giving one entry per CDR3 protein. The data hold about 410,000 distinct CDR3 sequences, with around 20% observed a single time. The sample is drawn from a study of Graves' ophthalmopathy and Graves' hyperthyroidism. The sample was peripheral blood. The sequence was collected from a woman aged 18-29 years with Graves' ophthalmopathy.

CDR3 DNA: TGTGCCAGCAGTTTAGTTCCCGGGACAGACGATCAGCCCCAGCATTTT. Encoded protein: CASSLVPGTDDQPQHF. V and J are TRBV12-3 or TRBV12-4 and TRBJ1-5, with 7 bases lining up with TRBD1. This CDR3 spans 16 amino acids. V shed 1 base and J 5 bases; nucleotides not matched to a gene: 8.